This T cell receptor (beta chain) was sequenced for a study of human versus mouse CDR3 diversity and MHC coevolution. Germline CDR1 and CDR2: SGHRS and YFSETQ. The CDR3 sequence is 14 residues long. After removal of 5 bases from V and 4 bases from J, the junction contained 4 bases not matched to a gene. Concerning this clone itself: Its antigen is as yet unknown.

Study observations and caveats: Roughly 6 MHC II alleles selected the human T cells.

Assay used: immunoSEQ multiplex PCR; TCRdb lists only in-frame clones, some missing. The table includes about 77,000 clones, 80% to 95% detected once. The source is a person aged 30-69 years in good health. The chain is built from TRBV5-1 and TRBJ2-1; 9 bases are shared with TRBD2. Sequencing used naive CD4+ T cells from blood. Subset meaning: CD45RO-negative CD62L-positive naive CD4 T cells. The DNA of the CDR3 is TGCGCCAGCAGATCCAGCGGGGGGTACAATGAGCAGTTCTTC. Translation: CASRSSGGYNEQFF.